This T cell receptor beta chain was identified in a study of Graves' ophthalmopathy and Graves' hyperthyroidism. The overall study: Ahead of any treatment, peripheral blood was obtained at the initial diagnosis. Broader study findings: Among expanded thyroid clonotypes above 0.001 frequency, most also occurred in blood.

RNA transcripts served as template for amplifying TCR beta CDR3 sequences. RT-PCR was first run with HTBI primers, then multiplex PCR in a second round. One entry per CDR3 protein, called by TCRdb with MiXCR from the multiplex PCR reads. The sample consists of under 350,000 distinct CDR3 sequences, 15% to 20% of them appearing once. Exclusion criteria comprised other autoimmune diseases, uncontrolled infections, pregnancy or lactation in patients. The PBMC fraction was derived from about 9.2 ml of fresh peripheral blood. Germline assignment: CDR1 LNHDA and CDR2 SQIVND (reference sequence). The CDR3 is 15 amino acids. V dropped 10 bases and J dropped 0 bases, with 18 bases sitting between them. This clonotype showed up many times. The target antigen is unknown.

Sample: peripheral blood. This rearrangement joins TRBV19 to TRBJ1-1; maybe TRBD1 (6 bases). This TCR was recovered from an adult man with Graves' ophthalmopathy. For the CDR3, the DNA is TGTGCCACTCGATCCGGGGGGCCCATGAACACTGAAGCTTTCTTT. Translated: CATRSGGPMNTEAFF.